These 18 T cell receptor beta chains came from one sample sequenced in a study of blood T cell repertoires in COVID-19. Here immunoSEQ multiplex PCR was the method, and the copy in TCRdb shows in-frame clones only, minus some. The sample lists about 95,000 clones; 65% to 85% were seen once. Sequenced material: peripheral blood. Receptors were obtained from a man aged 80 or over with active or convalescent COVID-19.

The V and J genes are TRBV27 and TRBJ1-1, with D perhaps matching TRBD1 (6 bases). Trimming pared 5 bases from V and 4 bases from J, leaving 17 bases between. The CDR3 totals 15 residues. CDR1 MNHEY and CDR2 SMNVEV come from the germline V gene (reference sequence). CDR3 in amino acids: CASSGIDRSSTEAFF. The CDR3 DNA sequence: TGTGCCAGCAGTGGGATAGACAGGAGTTCCACTGAAGCTTTCTTT.

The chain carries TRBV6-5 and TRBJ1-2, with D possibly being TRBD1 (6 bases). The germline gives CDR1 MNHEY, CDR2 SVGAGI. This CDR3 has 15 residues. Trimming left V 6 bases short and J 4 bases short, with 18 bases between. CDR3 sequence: CASSPSSGASYGYTF. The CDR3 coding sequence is TGTGCCAGCAGCCCCTCTTCAGGGGCTTCCTATGGCTACACCTTC.

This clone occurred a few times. CDR3 region: CASSLRGRGSGYTF. The CDR3, as DNA: TGTGCCAGCAGCTTGAGGGGGAGGGGCTCGGGCTACACCTTC. This chain connects TRBV5-6 to TRBJ1-2; D may be TRBD1 (6 bases). Germline CDR1 and CDR2: SGHDT and YYEEEE. V was clipped by 1 base and J by 8 bases, with 15 bases between them. CDR3 length equals 14 residues.

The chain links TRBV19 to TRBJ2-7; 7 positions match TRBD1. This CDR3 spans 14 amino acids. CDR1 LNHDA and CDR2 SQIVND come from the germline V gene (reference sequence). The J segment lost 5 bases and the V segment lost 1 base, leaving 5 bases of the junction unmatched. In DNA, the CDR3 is TGTGCCAGTAGTATAGGACAGGGTCTCGACGAGCAGTACTTC. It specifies CASSIGQGLDEQYF.

DNA of the CDR3: TGTGCCAGCGGCGAAGCGAGGGGGTACAATCAGCCCCAGCATTTT. It encodes CASGEARGYNQPQHF. This rearrangement joins TRBV2 to TRBJ1-5; D may be TRBD1 (6 bases). From germline, CDR1 is SNHLY and CDR2 FYNNEI. Trimming shortened V by 8 bases and J by 3 bases, and 17 bases separated the two germline ends. The CDR3 extends over 15 amino acids. The full variable domain, with the rest looked up from reference TRBV2 and TRBJ1-5, is EPEVTQTPSHQVTQMGQEVILRCVPISNHLYFYWYRQILGQKVEFLVSFYNNEISEKSEIFDDQFSVERPDGSNFTLKIRSTKLEDSAMYFCASGEARGYNQPQHFGDGTRLSIL.

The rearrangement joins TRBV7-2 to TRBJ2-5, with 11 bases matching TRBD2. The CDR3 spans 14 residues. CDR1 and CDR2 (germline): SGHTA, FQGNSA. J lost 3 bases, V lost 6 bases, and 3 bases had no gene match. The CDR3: CASRVLAGEETQYF. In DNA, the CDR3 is TGTGCCAGCAGGGTACTAGCGGGGGAAGAGACCCAGTACTTC.

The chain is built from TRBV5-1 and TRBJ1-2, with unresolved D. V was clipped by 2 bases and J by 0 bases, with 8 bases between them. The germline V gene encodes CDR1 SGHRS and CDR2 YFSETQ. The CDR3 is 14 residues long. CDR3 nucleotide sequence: TGCGCCAGCAGCTTTGGCGGAGCTAACTATGGCTACACCTTC. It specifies CASSFGGANYGYTF.

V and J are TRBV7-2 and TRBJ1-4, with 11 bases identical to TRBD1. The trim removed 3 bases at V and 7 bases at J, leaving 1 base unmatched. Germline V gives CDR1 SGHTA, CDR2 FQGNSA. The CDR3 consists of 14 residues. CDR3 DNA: TGTGCCAGCAGCTTGGACAGGGGGCGTGAAAAACTGTTTTTT. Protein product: CASSLDRGREKLFF.

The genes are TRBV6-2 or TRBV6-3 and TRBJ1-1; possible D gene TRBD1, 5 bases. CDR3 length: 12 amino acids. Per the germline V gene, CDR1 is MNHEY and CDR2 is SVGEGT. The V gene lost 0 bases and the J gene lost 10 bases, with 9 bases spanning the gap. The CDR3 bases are TGTGCCAGCAGTTACTCTACAGGCCCAGCTTTCTTT. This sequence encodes CASSYSTGPAFF.

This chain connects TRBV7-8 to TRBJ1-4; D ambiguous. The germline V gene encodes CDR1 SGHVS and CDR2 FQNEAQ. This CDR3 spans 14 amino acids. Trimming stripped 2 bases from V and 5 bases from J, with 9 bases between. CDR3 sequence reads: CASSLRDRNEKLFF. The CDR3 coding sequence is TGTGCCAGCAGCTTACGGGATAGGAATGAAAAACTGTTTTTT.

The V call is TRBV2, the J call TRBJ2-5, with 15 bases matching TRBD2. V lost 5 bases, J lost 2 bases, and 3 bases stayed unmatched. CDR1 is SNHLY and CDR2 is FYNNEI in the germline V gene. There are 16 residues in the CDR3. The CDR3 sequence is CASSNGLAGGQETQYF. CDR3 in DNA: TGTGCCAGCAGTAACGGACTAGCGGGGGGGCAAGAGACCCAGTACTTC.

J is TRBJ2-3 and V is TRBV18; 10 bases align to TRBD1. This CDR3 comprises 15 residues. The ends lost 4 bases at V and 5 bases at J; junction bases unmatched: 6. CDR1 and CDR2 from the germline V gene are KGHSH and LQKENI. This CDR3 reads CASSLRTGGGDTQYF. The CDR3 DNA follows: TGTGCCAGCTCACTGCGGACAGGGGGTGGAGATACGCAGTATTTT.

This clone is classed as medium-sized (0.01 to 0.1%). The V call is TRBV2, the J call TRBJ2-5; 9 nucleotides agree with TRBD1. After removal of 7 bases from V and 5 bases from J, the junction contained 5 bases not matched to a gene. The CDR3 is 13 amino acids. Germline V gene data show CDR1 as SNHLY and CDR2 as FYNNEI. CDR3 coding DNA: TGTGCCAGCATGACCGGACAGGGGGAGACCCAGTACTTC. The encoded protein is CASMTGQGETQYF.

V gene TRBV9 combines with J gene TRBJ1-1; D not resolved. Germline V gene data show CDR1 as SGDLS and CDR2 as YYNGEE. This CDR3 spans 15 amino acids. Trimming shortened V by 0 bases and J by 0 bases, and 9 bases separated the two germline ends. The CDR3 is CASSVAPGLNTEAFF. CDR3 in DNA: TGTGCCAGCAGCGTAGCGCCGGGGTTGAACACTGAAGCTTTCTTT. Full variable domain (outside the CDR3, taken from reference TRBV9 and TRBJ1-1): DSGVTQTPKHLITATGQRVTLRCSPRSGDLSVYWYQQSLDQGLQFLIQYYNGEERAKGNILERFSAQQFPDLHSELNLSSLELGDSALYFCASSVAPGLNTEAFFGQGTRLTVV.

CDR3 nucleotides: TGTGCCAGCAGTGAAGCGGGGACCGGGGGGCTCTATAATTCACCCCTCCACTTT. Its translation: CASSEAGTGGLYNSPLHF. This chain uses TRBV6-1 with TRBJ1-6; perhaps TRBD1 as D (6 bases). Germline V gene sequence: CDR1 MNHNS, CDR2 SASEGT. The CDR3 is 18 residues long. V lost 0 bases, J lost 3 bases, and 15 bases lay in between.

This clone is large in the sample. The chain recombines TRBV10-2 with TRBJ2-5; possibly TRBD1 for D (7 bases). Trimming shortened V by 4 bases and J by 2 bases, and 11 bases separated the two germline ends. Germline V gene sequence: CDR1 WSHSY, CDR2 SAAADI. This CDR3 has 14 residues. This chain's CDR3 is CASSAAGQQETQYF. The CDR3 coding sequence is TGCGCCAGCAGTGCCGCGGGACAGCAAGAGACCCAGTACTTC.

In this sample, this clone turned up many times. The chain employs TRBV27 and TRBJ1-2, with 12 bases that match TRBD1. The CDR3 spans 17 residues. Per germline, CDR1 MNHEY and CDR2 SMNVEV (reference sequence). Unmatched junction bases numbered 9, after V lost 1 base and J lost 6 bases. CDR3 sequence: CASSLLVGQGARNGYTF. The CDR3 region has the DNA TGTGCCAGCAGTTTATTGGTGGGACAGGGGGCGAGGAATGGCTACACCTTC.

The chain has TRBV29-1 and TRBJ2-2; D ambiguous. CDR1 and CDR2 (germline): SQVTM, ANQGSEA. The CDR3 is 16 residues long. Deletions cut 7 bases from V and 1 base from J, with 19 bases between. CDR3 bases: TGCAGCGCTACGATAACGGGTGCAGTGAACACCGGGGAGCTGTTTTTT. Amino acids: CSATITGAVNTGELFF.